Presented here are 13 T cell receptor beta chains from one specimen sequenced in a study of vaccination effects on CD4 cells after COVID-19. Measured with immunoSEQ multiplex PCR; TCRdb has only the in-frame clones, and not every one. The data show around 53,000 clones, with 65% to 80% seen just once and approximately 5.8% held by the top ten. What these receptors recognize is not known. Sequencing was preceded by expansion of antigen-specific CD4+ T cells with viral peptide pools in the ViraFEST assay. When around nine days of culture had elapsed, CD4+ T cells were isolated. The individual was infected with SARS-CoV-2 between March and December 2020, as confirmed by PCR. Sample: CD4+ T cells from PBMCs cultured with HIV peptides, taken before COVID-19 vaccination. The subset denotes: HIV-1 Nef peptide pool negative control/reference culture. The receptors stem from a human donor who had a prior SARS-CoV-2 infection.

The rearrangement joins TRBV19 to TRBJ1-1, with 7 bases that match TRBD1. The CDR3 is 14 amino acids. CDR1 is LNHDA, CDR2 SQIVND, per germline (reference sequence). V trimming: 6 bases; J trimming: 5 bases; junction bases outside the gene matches: 9. In nucleotides, the CDR3 is TGTGCCAGTAGGTTTACAGGGGTGTTTACTGAAGCTTTCTTT. The encoded protein is CASRFTGVFTEAFF. Filled out from reference TRBV19 and TRBJ1-1, the complete variable domain reads DGGITQSPKYLFRKEGQNVTLSCEQNLNHDAMYWYRQDPGQGLRLIYYSQIVNDFQKGDIAEGYSVSREKKESFPLTVTSAQKNPTAFYLCASRFTGVFTEAFFGQGTRLTVV.

The chain recombines TRBV18 with TRBJ2-1; TRBD1 or TRBD2 may be the D gene (5 bases each). The CDR3 loop spans 15 amino acids. V lost 3 bases and J 1 base, leaving 10 bases between the germline ends. Germline V gene data show CDR1 as KGHSH and CDR2 as LQKENI. CDR3 amino acids: CASSPFGASYNEQFF. CDR3 sequence (DNA): TGTGCCAGCTCACCTTTCGGGGCGTCCTACAATGAGCAGTTCTTC.

In this sample, this clone turned up once. This chain uses TRBV25-1 with TRBJ2-2; possibly TRBD2 for D (5 bases). Germline CDR1 MGHDK, CDR2 SYGVNS. Trimming removed 2 bases at V and 2 bases at J, with 12 bases between. The CDR3 runs to 16 residues. The CDR3 region is CASSELVSANTGELFF. CDR3 nucleotide sequence: TGTGCCAGCAGTGAACTCGTTAGCGCAAACACCGGGGAGCTGTTTTTT.

The chain carries TRBV5-4 and TRBJ2-1; possible D gene TRBD2, 6 bases. Germline values: CDR1 SGHNT, CDR2 YYREEE (reference sequence). V was pared by 3 bases and J by 3 bases, with 13 bases between. This CDR3 has 15 residues. This CDR3 reads CASSSTTGGYNEQFF. CDR3 nucleotide sequence: TGTGCCAGCAGCTCAACAACCGGGGGCTACAATGAGCAGTTCTTC.

This clone was observed a few times. Written as DNA, the CDR3 is TGTGCCGGACGGGGCCTCCCGGAGTGCTCCTACGAGCAGTACTTC. Protein: CAGRGLPECSYEQYF. The chain carries TRBV11-3 and TRBJ2-7; D tentatively reads TRBD1 or TRBD2 (5 bases each). CDR1 and CDR2 (germline): SGHNT, YENEEA. V dropped 11 bases and J dropped 0 bases, with 20 bases sitting between them. CDR3 size: 15 residues.

The rearrangement joins TRBV10-3 to TRBJ1-2; no clear D gene. V lost 2 bases, J lost 1 base, and 5 bases lay in between. The germline V gene encodes CDR1 ENHRY and CDR2 SYGVKD. The CDR3 is made up of 13 amino acids. CDR3 amino acids: CAISEQVNYGYTF. Written as DNA, the CDR3 is TGTGCCATCAGTGAGCAGGTTAACTATGGCTACACCTTC.

The rearrangement uses TRBV19 and TRBJ2-2; TRBD2 might be the D (5 bases). V lost 2 bases and J 4 bases, leaving 8 bases between the germline ends. The germline gives CDR1 LNHDA, CDR2 SQIVND (reference sequence). The CDR3 has 14 amino acids. CDR3 protein: CASSINGITGELFF. The CDR3 bases are TGTGCCAGTAGTATAAACGGGATCACCGGGGAGCTGTTTTTT.

The rearrangement joins TRBV18 to TRBJ1-2, with D hard to call. CDR3 length: 16 residues. Germline assignment: CDR1 KGHSH and CDR2 LQKENI. V lost 0 bases and J 6 bases, leaving 17 bases between the germline ends. The CDR3 DNA reads as TGTGCCAGCTCACCACCGGGGAGACTCAGAAGGGATGGCTACACCTTC. Protein: CASSPPGRLRRDGYTF.

This chain joins TRBV6-2 or TRBV6-3 and TRBJ1-2, with D hard to call. This CDR3 is 15 amino acids long. Trimming shortened V by 4 bases and J by 3 bases, and 15 bases separated the two germline ends. Germline V gene lookup returns CDR1 MNHEY and CDR2 SVGEGT. CDR3 DNA: TGTGCCAGCAGTTTACGGGTCGTCGAAGACTATGGCTACACCTTC. It encodes CASSLRVVEDYGYTF.

The chain couples TRBV6-5 to TRBJ2-7, with D unclear. Germline CDR1 reads MNHEY; CDR2 reads SVGAGI. The CDR3 totals 15 residues. V lost 4 bases and J lost 0, with 13 bases in between. CDR3 bases: TGTGCCAGCAGTTTAAAGGGCGGATCCTCCTACGAGCAGTACTTC. Its protein is CASSLKGGSSYEQYF.

J is TRBJ2-3 and V is TRBV4-3; no clear D. The CDR3 loop spans 14 amino acids. V lost 0 bases to trimming and J lost 1 base, with 5 bases between them. Looked up from germline, CDR1 is LGHNA and CDR2 is YSLEER. In nucleotides, the CDR3 is TGCGCCAGCAGCCAAGAACTACGCACAGATACGCAGTATTTT. It yields the protein CASSQELRTDTQYF.

The V gene is TRBV5-1, the J gene TRBJ2-1; D is ambiguous. Germline V CDR1 and CDR2: SGHRS, YFSETQ. Trimming left V 4 bases short and J 4 bases short, with 12 bases between. The CDR3 contains 14 residues. The CDR3 is CASSPDWIYNEQFF. CDR3 nucleotides: TGCGCCAGCAGCCCAGACTGGATTTACAATGAGCAGTTCTTC.

This chain joins TRBV7-9 and TRBJ2-3; D is unclear. Germline V gene sequence: CDR1 SEHNR, CDR2 FQNEAQ (reference sequence). Trimming shortened V by 1 base and J by 0 bases, and 8 bases separated the two germline ends. CDR3 length: 15 amino acids. Here the CDR3 DNA reads TGTGCCAGCAGCTTAGGGCTACCTAGCACAGATACGCAGTATTTT. Amino acid sequence: CASSLGLPSTDTQYF.